These 30 T cell receptor beta chains were all obtained from the same sample, sequenced in a study of cytomegalovirus exposure and HLA in healthy donors. PCR used 60 Vbeta primers and 13 Jbeta primers. Sequencing used immunoSEQ multiplex PCR; TCRdb keeps in-frame clones, though not all of them. The data hold 200,000 or so clones, with around 86% observed a single time. Sequenced sample: PBMCs. The receptors were gathered from a woman aged 18-30 years in good health and CMV-seronegative.

The chain has TRBV7-2 and TRBJ2-1; TRBD1 aligns across 10 bases. The germline gives CDR1 SGHTA, CDR2 FQGNSA. This CDR3 spans 15 amino acids. Trimming at V came to 5 bases and at J to 2 bases, leaving 3 bases not matched to a gene. The CDR3 here is CASSPTGGPYNEQFF. As DNA, the CDR3 is TGTGCCAGCAGCCCGACAGGGGGCCCCTACAATGAGCAGTTCTTC. The whole variable domain, filled in from reference TRBV7-2 and TRBJ2-1, reads GAGVSQSPSNKVTEKGKDVELRCDPISGHTALYWYRQSLGQGLEFLIYFQGNSAPDKSGLPSDRFSAERTGGSVSTLTIQRTQQEDSAVYLCASSPTGGPYNEQFFGPGTRLTVL.

This clone was seen only once. The V call is TRBV6-6, the J call TRBJ1-1, with TRBD1 identical over 7 bases. Germline loops: CDR1 MNHNY, CDR2 SVGAGI (reference sequence). The length of the CDR3 is 13 residues. V shed 6 bases and J 6 bases; nucleotides not matched to a gene: 7. The DNA of the CDR3 is TGTGCCAGCAGCCCCCGGCAGGGGGCTGAAGCTTTCTTT. It specifies CASSPRQGAEAFF.

The rearrangement links TRBV27 to TRBJ2-2, with 10 bases matching TRBD2. CDR3 size: 16 residues. The ends lost 6 bases at V and 0 bases at J; junction bases unmatched: 4. The germline V gene encodes CDR1 MNHEY and CDR2 SMNVEV (reference sequence). The CDR3 nucleotides read TGTGCCAGCAGCTATAGCGGGAGGACGAACACCGGGGAGCTGTTTTTT. This gives the protein CASSYSGRTNTGELFF.

The chain carries TRBV7-9 and TRBJ2-3; the D gene is possibly TRBD2 (6 bases). The germline CDR1 and CDR2 sequences are SEHNR and FQNEAQ (reference sequence). The CDR3 sequence is 14 residues long. Trimming took 3 bases from V and 2 from J, leaving 9 bases between them. The CDR3 region has the DNA TGTGCCAGCAGCTTGGAGGGCATCACAGATACGCAGTATTTT. Its protein is CASSLEGITDTQYF.

This chain links TRBV9 with TRBJ1-2; 7 positions agree with TRBD1. V trimming: 0 bases; J trimming: 3 bases; junction bases outside the gene matches: 5. CDR1 and CDR2 (germline): SGDLS, YYNGEE. The CDR3 is 15 amino acids. The CDR3 loop reads CASSVDFRGDYGYTF. Written as DNA, the CDR3 is TGTGCCAGCAGCGTAGACTTCAGGGGGGACTATGGCTACACCTTC. The variable domain in full, with the rest retrieved from reference TRBV9 and TRBJ1-2, is DSGVTQTPKHLITATGQRVTLRCSPRSGDLSVYWYQQSLDQGLQFLIQYYNGEERAKGNILERFSAQQFPDLHSELNLSSLELGDSALYFCASSVDFRGDYGYTFGSGTRLTVV.

The rearrangement links TRBV7-9 to TRBJ2-7; D is perhaps TRBD2 (6 bases). The V and J ends lost 4 bases and 2 bases respectively, with 24 bases between them. This CDR3 spans 18 amino acids. The germline CDR1 and CDR2 sequences are SEHNR and FQNEAQ (reference sequence). The CDR3 nucleotides are TGTGCCAGCAGCTCTCCTATCGACGGGAGAAAGGACACCTACGAGCAGTACTTC. Translating gives CASSSPIDGRKDTYEQYF.

This clone was observed a few times. The chain combines TRBV27 with TRBJ2-2; 9 nucleotides match TRBD2. This CDR3 region has 13 residues. J lost 9 bases, V lost 2 bases, and 1 base had no gene match. Germline CDR1 reads MNHEY; CDR2 reads SMNVEV (reference sequence). The CDR3 DNA follows: TGTGCCAGCAGTTTAGCGGGAGGGAGGGAGCTGTTTTTT. This gives the protein CASSLAGGRELFF.

J is TRBJ1-1 and V is TRBV7-2, with D possibly being TRBD1 (6 bases). Between the trimmed V and J ends, which lost 5 bases and 3 bases, there was a span of 25 bases. Looked up from germline, CDR1 is SGHTA and CDR2 is FQGNSA. This CDR3 has 18 amino acids. In nucleotides, the CDR3 is TGTGCCAGCAGCACCTCAACAGGGAGCGGCCTGTGGTACACTGAAGCTTTCTTT. Translated, it gives CASSTSTGSGLWYTEAFF.

This chain connects TRBV28 to TRBJ1-5, with a tentative D call TRBD1 (6 bases). Germline assignment: CDR1 MDHEN and CDR2 SYDVKM. Between the trimmed V and J ends, which lost 6 bases and 5 bases, there was a span of 14 bases. This CDR3 has 14 residues. CDR3 residues: CASSQTGRHQPQHF. The CDR3 nucleotides read TGTGCCAGCAGCCAGACAGGACGGCATCAGCCCCAGCATTTT.

Details on this clone: The junction differs from germline at one of its ends, possibly a read error. This chain links TRBV7-9 with TRBJ2-5, with D possibly called TRBD1 or TRBD2 (6 bases each). Germline CDR1 and CDR2: SEHNR and FQNEAQ (reference sequence). The CDR3 has 12 residues. CDR3 region: CSSRGGSETQYF. In nucleotides, the CDR3 is TGTTCCAGCAGGGGAGGTTCGGAGACCCAGTACTTC. Supplemented by reference TRBV7-9 and TRBJ2-5, the full variable domain reads DTGVSQNPRHKITKRGQNVTFRCDPISEHNRLYWYRQTLGQGPEFLTYFQNEAQLEKSRLLSDRFSAERPKGSFSTLEIQRTEQGDSAMYLCSSRGGSETQYFGPGTRLLVL.

The chain recombines TRBV7-9 with TRBJ2-7; 7 bases agree with TRBD1. CDR1 and CDR2 from the germline V gene are SEHNR and FQNEAQ (reference sequence). This CDR3 comprises 13 residues. Trimming removed 5 bases from V and 3 bases from J; junction bases left unmatched: 4. In nucleotides, the CDR3 is TGTGCCAGCAGCCTAGACAGGGTCTACGAGCAGTACTTC. Translating it yields CASSLDRVYEQYF.

This chain links TRBV6-5 with TRBJ2-7; 7 bases match TRBD2. Per germline, CDR1 MNHEY and CDR2 SVGAGI. After removal of 4 bases from V and 3 bases from J, the junction contained 9 bases not matched to a gene. The CDR3 extends over 15 amino acids. The chain's CDR3 is CASSSIPGLIYEQYF. Here the CDR3 DNA reads TGTGCCAGCAGTTCTATACCGGGACTAATCTACGAGCAGTACTTC.

CDR3: CASSYLNTRYEQYF. The CDR3 bases are TGTGCCAGCAGTTATCTGAATACAAGATACGAGCAGTACTTC. The J gene is TRBJ2-7, the V gene TRBV6-5; no definite D call. The V end lost 3 bases, the J end lost 4 bases, and 13 bases lay between the germline ends. Germline V gene lookup returns CDR1 MNHEY and CDR2 SVGAGI. The CDR3 runs to 14 residues.

This clone came up a few times. The chain is built from TRBV11-2 and TRBJ2-1; 12 bases are a match to TRBD2. The CDR3 loop spans 19 amino acids. Germline V CDR1 and CDR2: SGHAT, FQNNGV. The V gene end was trimmed by 2 bases and the J gene end by 1 base; junction bases not matched to a gene: 9. CDR3 DNA sequence: TGTGCCAGCAGCTTAATTAGGACTAGCGGGGCCCATTCCTACAATGAGCAGTTCTTC. This encodes CASSLIRTSGAHSYNEQFF.

The chain couples TRBV6-1 to TRBJ1-1, with a possible D match to TRBD1 (5 bases). V lost 8 bases, J lost 0 bases, and 10 bases lay in between. The CDR3 length is 13 residues. Germline V gene sequence: CDR1 MNHNS, CDR2 SASEGT. The DNA of the CDR3 is TGTGCCAGCCCCAGGGCGGTGAACACTGAAGCTTTCTTT. It encodes CASPRAVNTEAFF.

This clone occurred once. Sequence at one end of the junction differs from germline and may be a read error. The V gene is TRBV7-9, the J gene TRBJ2-7; D is ambiguous. Germline lookup yields CDR1 SEHNR and CDR2 FQNEAQ (reference sequence). CDR3 length: 16 residues. CDR3 nucleotide sequence: TGTTCCAGCAGCGCACGCGAACTTGCAGGTCCGTACGAGCAGTACTTC. Translation gives CSSSARELAGPYEQYF.

Comments on this clone: This same CDR3 is encoded by further DNA sequences in the sample. This chain connects TRBV5-1 to TRBJ2-1; 8 bases line up with TRBD2. CDR1 is SGHRS, CDR2 YFSETQ, per germline. The length of the CDR3 is 15 residues. V lost 4 bases and J lost 8; bases outside the gene matches: 11. CDR3 sequence (DNA): TGCGCCAGCAGCCCAAAGGGAGCGGGAGTGGATGAGCAGTTCTTC. It encodes CASSPKGAGVDEQFF.

V is TRBV6-5 and J is TRBJ2-5, with 9 positions matching TRBD1. The J call is doubtful: the DNA matches TRBJ2-7 better. CDR1 and CDR2 (germline): MNHEY, SVGAGI. The CDR3 spans 14 residues. The CDR3 loop reads CASSGTGTGTEQYF. DNA of the CDR3: TGTGCCAGCAGTGGAACCGGGACAGGGACCGAGCAGTACTTC.

The V call is TRBV7-3, the J call TRBJ2-1; the match to TRBD2 covers 14 bases. The CDR3 is 14 residues long. Germline V gene lookup returns CDR1 SGHTA and CDR2 FQGTGA. The junction had 3 bases not matched to a gene; V was cut back by 6 bases and J by 8 bases. The CDR3 loop reads CASRRLAGGYEQFF. The CDR3 nucleotides are TGTGCCAGCAGACGACTAGCGGGAGGGTATGAGCAGTTCTTC.

This clone was observed once. The chain couples TRBV7-9 to TRBJ2-2; maybe TRBD2 (6 bases). V lost 2 bases, J lost 4 bases, and 11 bases lay in between. The CDR3 runs 15 residues. From germline, CDR1 is SEHNR and CDR2 FQNEAQ (reference sequence). CDR3 nucleotide sequence: TGTGCCAGCAGCTTACCGGGAGTGGGCACCGGGGAGCTGTTTTTT. Translation gives CASSLPGVGTGELFF.

The gene calls are TRBV6-1 and TRBJ2-1; 7 positions agree with TRBD1. V lost 5 bases and J lost 0; bases outside the gene matches: 4. The CDR3 runs 15 residues. Germline values: CDR1 MNHNS, CDR2 SASEGT. This chain's CDR3 is CASSPRTGSYNEQFF. DNA for the CDR3: TGTGCCAGCAGTCCAAGGACAGGCTCCTACAATGAGCAGTTCTTC.

This CDR3 is CASSVNDRGLAGLGQETQYF. The CDR3 DNA sequence: TGTGCCAGCAGTGTGAACGACAGGGGCCTAGCGGGACTAGGCCAAGAGACCCAGTACTTC. This chain uses TRBV6-1 with TRBJ2-5; perhaps TRBD2 as D (9 bases). CDR1 is MNHNS and CDR2 is SASEGT in the germline V gene. CDR3 length: 20 amino acids. The V and J ends lost 4 bases and 1 base respectively, with 28 bases between them.

This clone occurred once. V gene TRBV27 combines with J gene TRBJ1-2; the D gene is possibly TRBD1 (5 bases). Trimming stripped 6 bases from V and 7 bases from J, with 18 bases between. Germline V gene data show CDR1 as MNHEY and CDR2 as SMNVEV (reference sequence). CDR3 length: 14 residues. In DNA, the CDR3 is TGTGCCAGCAGCACCGGGACTCGGGCGGTTGGCTACACCTTC. Translated: CASSTGTRAVGYTF.

V gene TRBV18 combines with J gene TRBJ1-6; no definite D call. CDR1 is KGHSH and CDR2 is LQKENI in the germline V gene. The CDR3 length is 13 residues. Trimming removed 2 bases from V and 8 bases from J, with 7 bases in between. The CDR3 is CASSPGEDSPLHF. The CDR3 DNA is TGTGCCAGCTCACCAGGGGAGGATTCACCCCTCCACTTT.

J is TRBJ2-2 and V is TRBV5-1; 7 bases are a match to TRBD2. From germline, CDR1 is SGHRS and CDR2 YFSETQ. The V and J ends lost 5 bases and 5 bases, in that order; junction bases with no gene match: 6. The CDR3 runs to 14 residues. The CDR3 sequence is CASRRNSGTGELFF. For the CDR3, the DNA is TGCGCCAGCAGGCGTAATAGCGGGACCGGGGAGCTGTTTTTT.

A few counts support this clone. The rearrangement uses TRBV11-2 and TRBJ1-2; D possibly corresponds to TRBD1 (6 bases). This CDR3 has 14 amino acids. V lost 5 bases and J lost 5, with 15 bases in between. Germline-derived CDR1 and CDR2 are SGHAT and FQNNGV. The DNA of the CDR3 is TGTGCCAGCAGCACCTGGACAGACGTTTATGGCTACACCTTC. It yields the protein CASSTWTDVYGYTF.

The chain links TRBV28 to TRBJ2-7, with D possibly TRBD2 on 5 matching bases. Germline CDR1 reads MDHEN; CDR2 reads SYDVKM. V lost 6 bases, J lost 1 base, and 10 bases lay in between. The CDR3 totals 13 residues. CDR3 bases: TGTGCCAGCAGATGGACTCATTCCTACGAGCAGTACTTC. It specifies CASRWTHSYEQYF.

This clone was picked up a small number of times. The genes are TRBV5-6 and TRBJ2-7, with TRBD2 matching over 9 bases. The CDR3 spans 18 residues. After removal of 0 bases from V and 7 bases from J, the junction contained 17 bases not matched to a gene. Germline lookup yields CDR1 SGHDT and CDR2 YYEEEE. CDR3 loop: CASSLAPERAGGLGEQYF. The CDR3 nucleotides read TGTGCCAGCAGCTTGGCCCCCGAGCGAGCGGGGGGCCTGGGGGAGCAGTACTTC.

This clone was counted only a few times. This chain joins TRBV19 and TRBJ1-2; D unclear. Germline V CDR1 and CDR2: LNHDA, SQIVND (reference sequence). V lost 3 bases and J 3 bases, leaving 8 bases between the germline ends. The CDR3 length is 13 residues. The CDR3 loop reads CASSIPGDYGYTF. The CDR3, as DNA: TGTGCCAGTAGTATTCCGGGAGACTATGGCTACACCTTC.

V and J are TRBV7-8 and TRBJ2-5; 11 bases fit TRBD2. Losses at the gene ends were 3 bases for V and 4 bases for J; bases not matched to a gene: 7. CDR3 length: 16 amino acids. The V gene's germline CDR1 is SGHVS and CDR2 FQNEAQ. The CDR3 spells CASSFASGGNPETQYF. The CDR3, as DNA: TGTGCCAGCAGCTTTGCTAGCGGGGGGAATCCAGAGACCCAGTACTTC.